These 26 T cell receptor beta chains share one sample of origin, sequenced in a study of T-cell memory formation after mild COVID-19. MiXCR, applied by TCRdb to the 5' RACE reads, yields one record per CDR3 protein. The table records 350,000 to 450,000 distinct CDR3 sequences, 20% to 25% of them present only once. Sequenced sample: PBMCs or a T cell subset sorted from them (not recorded which). The receptors were sampled from an adult woman who had mild COVID-19 (a few samples of this study predate the infection). Cell type and time point are not known.

This clonotype was seen only a few times. One junction end does not reproduce the germline sequence, and a read error may be involved. This chain joins TRBV7-2 and TRBJ1-2, with a tentative D call TRBD1 (6 bases). From germline, CDR1 is SGHTA and CDR2 FQGNSA. This CDR3 comprises 14 residues. The CDR3 bases are TGTGCCAGCAGCTCTTCCGGGACACCTCGGGGACCGAGCTTC. Translating gives CASSSSGTPRGPSF. Drawing the rest from reference TRBV7-2 and TRBJ1-2, the complete variable domain is GAGVSQSPSNKVTEKGKDVELRCDPISGHTALYWYRQSLGQGLEFLIYFQGNSAPDKSGLPSDRFSAERTGGSVSTLTIQRTQQEDSAVYLCASSSSGTPRGPSFGSGTRLTVV.

This chain connects TRBV6-5 to TRBJ1-1, with unresolved D. The CDR3 contains 14 residues. Trimming pared 6 bases from V and 0 bases from J, leaving 11 bases between. CDR1 is MNHEY, CDR2 SVGAGI, per germline. The CDR3 DNA sequence: TGTGCCAGCAGCAGGAGTAACTTGAACACTGAAGCTTTCTTT. Its translation: CASSRSNLNTEAFF.

V is TRBV3-1 and J is TRBJ2-7; 7 nucleotides agree with TRBD2. V shed 4 bases, J shed 1 base, and the junction held 10 bases outside the gene matches. The V gene's germline CDR1 is LGHDT and CDR2 YNNKEL (reference sequence). CDR3 length equals 16 residues. The CDR3 region is CASSPGLGKLSYEQYF. Written as DNA, the CDR3 is TGTGCCAGCAGCCCTGGACTAGGGAAGCTATCCTACGAGCAGTACTTC.

A few counts support this clonotype. The chain combines TRBV29-1 with TRBJ1-2; maybe TRBD1 (5 bases). V lost 3 bases and J lost 5, with 13 bases in between. This CDR3 contains 13 residues. In germline, CDR1 is SQVTM, CDR2 ANQGSEA. The CDR3 sequence is CSVDGGYGYGYTF. The CDR3 region has the DNA TGCAGCGTTGACGGGGGGTATGGGTATGGCTACACCTTC.

The gene calls are TRBV2 and TRBJ2-1, with unresolved D. Looked up from germline, CDR1 is SNHLY and CDR2 is FYNNEI. There are 11 residues in the CDR3. V was cut by 0 bases and J by 12 bases, with 6 bases left in between. The CDR3 reads CASSEAATQFF. CDR3 coding DNA: TGTGCCAGCAGTGAAGCGGCGACGCAGTTCTTC.

In this sample, this clonotype turned up a few times. CDR3 nucleotides: TGTGCCAGCAGCTTTCCCTATAAGGCCTACGAGCAGTACTTC. Its protein is CASSFPYKAYEQYF. The chain couples TRBV5-5 to TRBJ2-7; D is ambiguous. The CDR3 has 14 residues. Germline-derived CDR1 and CDR2 are SGHKS and YYEKEE (reference sequence). Trimming removed 2 bases from V and 2 bases from J, with 11 bases in between.

The chain joins TRBV5-1 to TRBJ2-3, with a possible D match to TRBD2 (6 bases). CDR1 and CDR2 (germline): SGHRS, YFSETQ. The CDR3 has 16 amino acids. Trimming left V 0 bases short and J 5 bases short, with 16 bases between. CDR3 protein: CASSLAGGGSGDTQYF. CDR3 in DNA: TGCGCCAGCAGCTTGGCCGGTGGGGGGTCGGGAGATACGCAGTATTTT.

This chain links TRBV4-1 with TRBJ1-1; D unresolved. This CDR3 has 14 amino acids. Trimming pared 1 base from V and 5 bases from J, leaving 11 bases between. Germline CDR1 MGHRA, CDR2 YSYEKL. In nucleotides, the CDR3 is TGCGCCAGCAGCCAAGTCGGGAGGAGTACTGAAGCTTTCTTT. This codes for CASSQVGRSTEAFF.

The chain joins TRBV14 to TRBJ2-2; 8 bases are shared with TRBD2. There are 16 residues in the CDR3. Germline CDR1 SGHDN, CDR2 FVKESK. J gave up 1 base and V 1 base, and 2 bases lay outside the gene matches. The CDR3 DNA follows: TGTGCCAGCAGCCAAGGACTAGCGCTGAACACCGGGGAGCTGTTTTTT. It yields the protein CASSQGLALNTGELFF.

The chain joins TRBV14 to TRBJ2-2; D uncertain. The germline gives CDR1 SGHDN, CDR2 FVKESK. The CDR3 runs to 14 residues. Trimming removed 0 bases from V and 5 bases from J, with 7 bases in between. The CDR3 DNA is TGTGCCAGCAGCCAAGAGGGTATGACCGGGGAGCTGTTTTTT. Translation: CASSQEGMTGELFF.

In its sample, this clonotype was seen a few times. The chain couples TRBV7-9 to TRBJ2-3; possibly TRBD2 for D (6 bases). CDR1 is SEHNR and CDR2 is FQNEAQ in the germline V gene (reference sequence). The CDR3 is made up of 15 amino acids. With 5 bases removed from V and 0 bases from J, the gap between germline ends came to 12 bases. Here the CDR3 reads CASSPWAGSTDTQYF. In DNA form, the CDR3 reads TGTGCCAGCAGCCCGTGGGCGGGGAGCACAGATACGCAGTATTTT.

V usage is TRBV3-1 and J usage is TRBJ1-6, with D perhaps TRBD1 (5 bases). This CDR3 is 18 amino acids long. The V end was cut by 0 bases, the J end by 0 bases, with 12 bases between. From germline, CDR1 is LGHDT and CDR2 YNNKEL (reference sequence). The CDR3 region has the DNA TGTGCCAGCAGCCAAGAGGGACCGAAGAGCTCCTATAATTCACCCCTCCACTTT. This encodes CASSQEGPKSSYNSPLHF.

The rearrangement joins TRBV2 to TRBJ2-7, with D perhaps TRBD2 (5 bases). Germline CDR1 SNHLY, CDR2 FYNNEI. Trimming took off 3 bases at V and 4 bases at J, with 13 bases between the two ends. This CDR3 comprises 14 residues. CDR3 DNA sequence: TGTGCCAGCAGTGACACGGGGTACTCATACGAGCAGTACTTC. This sequence encodes CASSDTGYSYEQYF.

This clonotype showed up just a few times. The rearrangement joins TRBV15 to TRBJ1-3; possible D gene TRBD1, 6 bases. This CDR3 comprises 15 residues. In germline, CDR1 is LNHNV, CDR2 YYDKDF (reference sequence). V lost 3 bases, J lost 0 bases, and 9 bases lay in between. This CDR3 is CATSSDRSSGNTIYF. CDR3 sequence (DNA): TGTGCCACCAGCAGTGACAGGAGCTCTGGAAACACCATATATTTT. The entire variable domain, with the rest obtained from reference TRBV15 and TRBJ1-3, is as follows: DAMVIQNPRYQVTQFGKPVTLSCSQTLNHNVMYWYQQKSSQAPKLLFHYYDKDFNNEADTPDNFQSRRPNTSFCFLDIRSPGLGDTAMYLCATSSDRSSGNTIYFGEGSWLTVV.

This clonotype was observed a few times. This chain joins TRBV5-1 and TRBJ2-2; D might be TRBD1 or TRBD2, each matching 6 bases. The CDR3 covers 15 residues. From germline, CDR1 is SGHRS and CDR2 YFSETQ. The V end was cut by 4 bases, the J end by 4 bases, with 14 bases between. The CDR3 DNA sequence: TGCGCCAGCAGCCCCCCCGGGGGCCCCACCGGGGAGCTGTTTTTT. Translation: CASSPPGGPTGELFF.

The chain carries TRBV9 and TRBJ2-3, with 9 bases matching TRBD1. The CDR3 runs to 17 residues. The germline gives CDR1 SGDLS, CDR2 YYNGEE. V dropped 3 bases and J dropped 6; count of bases not matched to a gene: 14. Here the CDR3 reads CASSARFLNGTGDTQYF. The CDR3 nucleotides are TGTGCCAGCAGCGCTCGATTTCTGAATGGGACAGGGGATACGCAGTATTTT. Together with reference TRBV9 and TRBJ2-3, the CDR3 gives the full variable domain: DSGVTQTPKHLITATGQRVTLRCSPRSGDLSVYWYQQSLDQGLQFLIQYYNGEERAKGNILERFSAQQFPDLHSELNLSSLELGDSALYFCASSARFLNGTGDTQYFGPGTRLTVL.

This clonotype showed up just a few times. The rearrangement joins TRBV4-2 to TRBJ2-1; D ambiguous. The germline V gene encodes CDR1 LGHNA and CDR2 YNFKEQ. There are 12 residues in the CDR3. The V gene lost 2 bases and the J gene lost 8 bases, with 7 bases spanning the gap. CDR3 coding DNA: TGTGCCAGCAGCCAAAGTGGCTATGAGCAGTTCTTC. Its protein is CASSQSGYEQFF.

The J gene is TRBJ1-3, the V gene TRBV15, with TRBD1 identical over 9 bases. V shed 6 bases, J shed 1 base, and the junction held 1 base outside the gene matches. Germline values: CDR1 LNHNV, CDR2 YYDKDF (reference sequence). The CDR3 has 14 residues. The CDR3 coding sequence is TGTGCCACCAGGGGACAGGGATCTGGAAACACCATATATTTT. Translated, it gives CATRGQGSGNTIYF.

This chain uses TRBV3-1 with TRBJ2-1; 7 bases fit TRBD2. CDR1 and CDR2 (germline): LGHDT, YNNKEL (reference sequence). CDR3 length equals 13 residues. V was clipped by 4 bases and J by 8 bases; unmatched bases: 5. The CDR3 DNA is TGTGCCAGCAGCCGGGGAGGGTGGGATGAGCAGTTCTTC. This codes for CASSRGGWDEQFF.

The rearrangement links TRBV10-3 to TRBJ2-2; D is ambiguous. V was trimmed by 4 bases and J by 5 bases, leaving 2 bases between them. Germline lookup yields CDR1 ENHRY and CDR2 SYGVKD. CDR3 length: 11 residues. In DNA form, the CDR3 reads TGTGCCATCAGTGGGACCGGGGAGCTGTTTTTT. This sequence encodes CAISGTGELFF.

The genes are TRBV25-1 and TRBJ2-3; D remains unclear. V was shortened by 4 bases and J by 2 bases, with 7 bases between the two germline ends. This CDR3 has 13 residues. Germline CDR1 MGHDK, CDR2 SYGVNS. CDR3 in amino acids: CASSGALTDTQYF. The CDR3 DNA is TGTGCCAGCAGTGGAGCACTCACAGATACGCAGTATTTT. The full variable domain, with the rest looked up from reference TRBV25-1 and TRBJ2-3, is EADIYQTPRYLVIGTGKKITLECSQTMGHDKMYWYQQDPGMELHLIHYSYGVNSTEKGDLSSESTVSRIRTEHFPLTLESARPSHTSQYLCASSGALTDTQYFGPGTRLTVL.

The chain recombines TRBV5-1 with TRBJ2-7; D possibly uses TRBD1 or TRBD2 (5 bases each). CDR1 and CDR2 (germline): SGHRS, YFSETQ. The CDR3 length is 16 residues. V lost 0 bases and J lost 6, with 19 bases in between. The chain's CDR3 is CASSLDGTHPSGEQYF. In nucleotides, the CDR3 is TGCGCCAGCAGCTTGGACGGGACCCACCCTTCGGGCGAGCAGTACTTC.

This chain joins TRBV12-3 or TRBV12-4 and TRBJ2-7, with D possibly being TRBD2 (6 bases). This CDR3 has 19 residues. Trimming removed 3 bases at V and 3 bases at J, with 27 bases between. CDR3 DNA: TGTGCCAGCAGTTTGTCCCCTAGCGTCCCTTTAGCGGCCGACTACGAGCAGTACTTC. Its translation: CASSLSPSVPLAADYEQYF.

This clonotype showed up just a few times. The chain uses TRBV6-2 or TRBV6-3 and TRBJ2-1; tentatively, D is TRBD2 (5 bases). The CDR3 extends over 13 amino acids. CDR1 MNHEY and CDR2 SVGEGT come from the germline V gene. Trimming took 6 bases from V and 0 from J, leaving 6 bases between them. The CDR3 DNA follows: TGTGCCAGCAGGGAGGTCTCCTACAATGAGCAGTTCTTC. Translation gives CASREVSYNEQFF.

A few counts support this clonotype. The chain links TRBV6-2 or TRBV6-3 to TRBJ2-7, with 13 bases that match TRBD2. V shed 4 bases and J 1 base; nucleotides not matched to a gene: 7. Germline loops: CDR1 MNHEY, CDR2 SVGEGT. The CDR3 extends over 17 amino acids. The CDR3 nucleotides read TGTGCCAGCAGTTCTCTAGGACTAGCGGGGGTATCCTACGAGCAGTACTTC. This translates into CASSSLGLAGVSYEQYF.

This chain links TRBV5-1 with TRBJ2-5; 7 bases are shared with TRBD1. V was pared by 5 bases and J by 2 bases, with 6 bases of the junction left unmatched. CDR1 is SGHRS and CDR2 is YFSETQ in the germline V gene. This CDR3 is built from 14 residues. CDR3 nucleotide sequence: TGCGCCAGCAGAAGTGGACAGGCGCAAGAGACCCAGTACTTC. It is translated as CASRSGQAQETQYF. Based on the CDR3 plus reference TRBV5-1 and TRBJ2-5, the full variable domain is KAGVTQTPRYLIKTRGQQVTLSCSPISGHRSVSWYQQTPGQGLQFLFEYFSETQRNKGNFPGRFSGRQFSNSRSEMNVSTLELGDSALYLCASRSGQAQETQYFGPGTRLLVL.